The sample holds many counts of the clone carrying this T cell receptor (beta chain). Antigen unknown. Individual cDNA molecules (in the library) carried attached unique molecular identifiers. Authors' methods: Samples ranged from roughly 23,224 to 700,000 TCRs, with a median of around 100,000. A single record per CDR3 protein comes from TCRdb applying MiXCR to the 5' RACE reads. Clone size and V and J calls follow TCRdb, not the original study. Among roughly 82,000 distinct CDR3 sequences, more than 15% were seen once, and the ten largest hold 6.8%. The source of the sample is a study of human T cells and chemical hapten exposure. Total RNA came from unfractionated whole blood. General observations from the study: With DPC sensitization, TCRs exceeding 1 in 1000 frequency showed no change.

V was cut by 5 bases and J by 0 bases, with 8 bases left in between. This CDR3 has 14 amino acids. Germline V gene lookup returns CDR1 SEHNR and CDR2 FQNEAQ (reference sequence). This chain links TRBV7-9 with TRBJ1-5; TRBD1 might be the D (5 bases). The TCR originated in a female donor in good health. DNA of the CDR3: TGTGCCAGCAGCCCGGACACTAGCAATCAGCCCCAGCATTTT. Protein product: CASSPDTSNQPQHF. Full variable domain (outside the CDR3, taken from reference TRBV7-9 and TRBJ1-5): DTGVSQNPRHKITKRGQNVTFRCDPISEHNRLYWYRQTLGQGPEFLTYFQNEAQLEKSRLLSDRFSAERPKGSFSTLEIQRTEQGDSAMYLCASSPDTSNQPQHFGDGTRLSIL.